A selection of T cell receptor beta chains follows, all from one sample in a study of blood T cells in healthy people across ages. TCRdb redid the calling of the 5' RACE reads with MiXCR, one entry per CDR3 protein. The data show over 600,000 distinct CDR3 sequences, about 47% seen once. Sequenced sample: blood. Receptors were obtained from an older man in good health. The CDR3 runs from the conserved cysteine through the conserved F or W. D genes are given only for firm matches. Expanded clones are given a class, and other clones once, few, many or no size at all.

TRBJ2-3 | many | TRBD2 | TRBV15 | TGTGCCACCAGCAGAGTGCTAGCGGGAGACCTCACAGATACGCAGTATTTT | CATSRVLAGDLTDTQYF
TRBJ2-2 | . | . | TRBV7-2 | TGTGCCAGCAGCTTGATCACCCGAGGGACCGGGGAGCTGTTTTTT | CASSLITRGTGELFF
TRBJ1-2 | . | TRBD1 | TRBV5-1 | TGCGCCAGCAGCTTTGGTGGGACAGGGGGCGAAGGCTACACCTTC | CASSFGGTGGEGYTF
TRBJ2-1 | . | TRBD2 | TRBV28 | TGTGCCAGCAGTTTAACACCGGGACTAGCGGACAATGAGCAGTTCTTC | CASSLTPGLADNEQFF
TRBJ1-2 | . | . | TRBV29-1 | TGCAGCGTCGCTCCAGTTTTAGCTAACTATGGCTACACCTTC | CSVAPVLANYGYTF
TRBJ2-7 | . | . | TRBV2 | TGTGCCAGCAGTAGGGACCTACTATCCTACAATGAGCAGTACTTC | CASSRDLLSYNEQYF
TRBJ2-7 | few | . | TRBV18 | TGTGCCAGCTCACCCCCGGGCGTCGGGACGGAGCAGTACTTC | CASSPPGVGTEQYF
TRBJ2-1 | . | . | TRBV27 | TGTGCCAGCAAGTCCCCTGTTAATGAGCAGTTCTTC | CASKSPVNEQFF
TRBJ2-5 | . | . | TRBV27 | TGTGCCAGCAGTCTAACCCTGGGAGTGGGGAATGAGCAGTACTTC | CASSLTLGVGNEQYF
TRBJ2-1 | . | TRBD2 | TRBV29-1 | TGCAGCGGCTCCCCTAGCGGGACGGTACGTGGGCAGTTCTTC | CSGSPSGTVRGQFF
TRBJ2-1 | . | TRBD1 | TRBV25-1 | TGTGCCAGCAGTGAAGCTAGAACAGGGGTCCACAATGAGCAGTTCTTC | CASSEARTGVHNEQFF
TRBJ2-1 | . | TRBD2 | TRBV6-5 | TGTGCCAGCGGCGAGGGAGGGCCCTACAATGAGCAGTTCTTC | CASGEGGPYNEQFF
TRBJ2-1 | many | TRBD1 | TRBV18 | TGTGCCAGCTCACCTCCTGGACAGGGGGCGCAAAATGAGCAGTTCTTC | CASSPPGQGAQNEQFF
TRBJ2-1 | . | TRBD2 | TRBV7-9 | TGTGCCAGCAGCCGAGCCGGGACTAGCGGGGTGGGAGGTTACAATGAGCAGTTCTTC | CASSRAGTSGVGGYNEQFF
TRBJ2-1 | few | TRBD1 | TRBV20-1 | TGCAGTGCTGGTACGGGACAGGGGTACAATGAGCAGTTCTTC | CSAGTGQGYNEQFF
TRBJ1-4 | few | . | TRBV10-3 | TGTGCCATCAGTGAGTCTGCGGCAGGCAAACTGTTTTTT | CAISESAAGKLFF
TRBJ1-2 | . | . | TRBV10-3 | TGTGCCATCAGTGAGTCAAAACAGGGCAACTATGGCTACACCTTC | CAISESKQGNYGYTF
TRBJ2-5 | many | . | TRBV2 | TGTGCCAGCAGTGGCCTTGCAGGGACCAATGAGCAGTACTTC | CASSGLAGTNEQYF
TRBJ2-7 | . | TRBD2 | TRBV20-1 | TGCAGTGCTAGAAAGAGCGGGACGGAGCAGTACTTC | CSARKSGTEQYF
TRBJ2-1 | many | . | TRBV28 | TGTGCCAGCAGTTCCCCGTTAGCGGTCCGCTCCTACAATGAGCAGTTCTTC | CASSSPLAVRSYNEQFF
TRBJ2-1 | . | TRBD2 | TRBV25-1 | TGTGCCAGCAGTGGGCAAGCGGGAGTAGGTAATGAGCAGTTCTTC | CASSGQAGVGNEQFF
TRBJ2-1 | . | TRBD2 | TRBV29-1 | TGCAGCGTTGGACCTAGCGGGAGTAGCAATGAGCAGTTCTTC | CSVGPSGSSNEQFF
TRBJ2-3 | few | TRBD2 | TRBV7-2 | TGTGCCAGCAGCTCGCTCCCCGGGGGACTAGCGGGTGAAGATACGCAGTATTTT | CASSSLPGGLAGEDTQYF
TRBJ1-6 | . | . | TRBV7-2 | TGTGCCAGCAGCGGGGGGGCCCGATTGGGGAATTCACCCCTCCACTTT | CASSGGARLGNSPLHF
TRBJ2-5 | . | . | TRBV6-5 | TGTGCCAGCAGTTACATGGGGGCAGGGGAGACCCAGTACTTC | CASSYMGAGETQYF
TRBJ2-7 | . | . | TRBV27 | TGTGCCAGCAGGCTGGGGGCAGGGGATTACTACGAGCAGTACTTC | CASRLGAGDYYEQYF
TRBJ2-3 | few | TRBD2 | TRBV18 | TGTGCCAGCTCAGTAGCGGGAGAGTTGGATACGCAGTATTTT | CASSVAGELDTQYF
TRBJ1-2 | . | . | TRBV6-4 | TGTGCCAGCAGTGACGGGTCGGGCTATGGCTACACCTTC | CASSDGSGYGYTF
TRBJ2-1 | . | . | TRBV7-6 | TGTGCCAGCAGCTTAGTACCAACGACAGTCCAAAATGAGCAGTTGTTC | CASSLVPTTVQNEQLF
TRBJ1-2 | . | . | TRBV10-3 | TGTGCCATCAGTGAATCAACAGTCAACTATGGCTACACCTTC | CAISESTVNYGYTF
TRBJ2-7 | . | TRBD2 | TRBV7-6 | TGTGCCAGCAGCGCCTTGACTAGCGGGAGGGCCTTGTACGAGCAGTACTTC | CASSALTSGRALYEQYF
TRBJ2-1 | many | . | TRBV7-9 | TGTGCCAGCAGCTTAGGGGGTAGCGGAGCCTACAATGAGCAGTTCTTC | CASSLGGSGAYNEQFF
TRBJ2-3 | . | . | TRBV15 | TGTGCCACCAAGCTGGGAACCACAGATACGCAGTATTTT | CATKLGTTDTQYF
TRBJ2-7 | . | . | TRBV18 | TGTGCCAGCTCAGCGGGACTGAACTACGAGCAGTACTTC | CASSAGLNYEQYF
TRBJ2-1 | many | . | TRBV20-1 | TGCAGTGCTAGGACGACGTCAGTCAATGAGCAGTTCTTC | CSARTTSVNEQFF
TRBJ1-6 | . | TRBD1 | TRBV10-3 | TGTGCCATCAGGGAGACCGGGACAGGGAATTCACCCCTCCACTTT | CAIRETGTGNSPLHF
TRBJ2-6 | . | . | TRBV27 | TGTGCCAGCAGCTTCGGACTAACGGCGTCTGGGGCCAACGTCCTGACTTTC | CASSFGLTASGANVLTF
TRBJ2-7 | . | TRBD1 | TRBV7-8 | TGTGCCAGCAGCATCCAGGGACAGTACGGGGAGCAGTACTTC | CASSIQGQYGEQYF
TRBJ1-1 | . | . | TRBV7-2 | TGTGCCAGCAGCTTACGATTCTTGGGGGAAGCTTTCTTT | CASSLRFLGEAFF
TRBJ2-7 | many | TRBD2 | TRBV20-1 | TGCAGTGCTAGAGGGGCGGGAGAGGTCACCTACGAGCAGTACTTC | CSARGAGEVTYEQYF
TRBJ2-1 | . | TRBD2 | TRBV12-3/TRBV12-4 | TGTGCCAGCAGGTCGACTAGCGGGAGTTCAGTCGAGCAGTTCTTC | CASRSTSGSSVEQFF
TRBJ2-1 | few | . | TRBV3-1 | TGTGCCAGCAGCCAGCCGGGACGAGCGGGCTACAATGAGCAGTTCTTC | CASSQPGRAGYNEQFF
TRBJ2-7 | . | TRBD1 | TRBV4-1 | TGCGCCAGCAGCGACAGGGGCGGCCTCACCTACGAGCAGTACTTC | CASSDRGGLTYEQYF
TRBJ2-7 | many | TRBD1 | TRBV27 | TGTGCCAGCAGTGTAGGGACAGGGACCGAGCAGTACTTC | CASSVGTGTEQYF
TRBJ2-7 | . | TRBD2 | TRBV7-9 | TGTGCCAGCAGCGGCGCGGGAGCGGACGAGCAGTACTTC | CASSGAGADEQYF
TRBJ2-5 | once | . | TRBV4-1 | TGCGCCAGCAGCCAAGATGATCCCCCGAGCGAGACCCAGTACTTC | CASSQDDPPSETQYF
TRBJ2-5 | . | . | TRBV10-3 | TGCGCCATCACCGAGGCGCCGTCCGGGATAGAGACCCAGTACTTC | CAITEAPSGIETQYF
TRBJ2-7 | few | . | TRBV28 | TGTGCCAGCAGTTTTTCCCGACGGTCCTACGAGCAGTACTTC | CASSFSRRSYEQYF
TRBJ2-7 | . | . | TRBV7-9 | TGTGCCAGCAGCTCCCCGTTAGGTAGCTCTAGCTCCTACGAGCAGTACTTC | CASSSPLGSSSSYEQYF